This is a list of T cell receptor beta chains from one sample in a study of blood T cell repertoires in COVID-19. Sequencing was performed with immunoSEQ multiplex PCR; in TCRdb, only in-frame clones are kept and a portion is missing. This sample has more than 250,000 clones, with 86% found just once. The sequencing input was PBMCs or T cells enriched from blood (not recorded which). These receptors originate from a young woman who had recovered from COVID-19. The CDR3 runs from the conserved cysteine through the conserved F or W. The D gene is left open where the match is weak. Rows may omit the clone size; those that give it use once, few, many or a size class.

J gene,D gene,V gene,clone size,CDR3 DNA,CDR3 protein
TRBJ2-7,NA,TRBV14,NA,TGTGCCAGCAGCCAAGGACAGACGCGCTACGAGCAGTACTTC,CASSQGQTRYEQYF
TRBJ2-3,TRBD2,TRBV28,NA,TGTGCCAGCAGTCCCTACCCTAGCGGGGAAGCCACAGATACGCAGTATTTT,CASSPYPSGEATDTQYF
TRBJ2-6,TRBD1,TRBV7-2,NA,TGTGCCAGCAGCCTCGGACAGGGCCCCAGCTCTGGGGCCAACGTCCTGACTTTC,CASSLGQGPSSGANVLTF
TRBJ2-7,TRBD2,TRBV14,NA,TGTGCCAGCAGCCAGGGACTAGCGGGGTACTACGAGCAGTACTTC,CASSQGLAGYYEQYF
TRBJ1-2,NA,TRBV27,NA,TGTGCCAGCAGTTCGGCCCCGACGGGGGGCGTACTTGGCTACACCTTC,CASSSAPTGGVLGYTF
TRBJ2-1,TRBD2,TRBV20-1,NA,TGCAGTGCTAGTTTGCTAGCGGGAGGCCTTTCAACAGCCAATGAGCAGTTCTTC,CSASLLAGGLSTANEQFF
TRBJ2-7,TRBD1,TRBV3-1/TRBV3-2,NA,TGTGCCAGCAGCCAAGAAATCAGGACAGGGCCCTACGAGCAGTACTTC,CASSQEIRTGPYEQYF
TRBJ2-1,TRBD2,TRBV28,NA,TGTGCCAGCAGTTTATTGGGACTAGCGGGAGGGGATTACAATGAGCAGTTCTTC,CASSLLGLAGGDYNEQFF
TRBJ2-3,NA,TRBV7-6,NA,TGTGCCAGCAGCTTTGGTAAAACTGCAGGGTTCCCAGATACGCAGTATTTT,CASSFGKTAGFPDTQYF
TRBJ2-3,NA,TRBV5-1,NA,TGCGCCAGCAGCTTGTTCCAGGGAGGTTCGAGAGCAGATACGCAGTATTTT,CASSLFQGGSRADTQYF
TRBJ2-1,TRBD1,TRBV7-9,NA,TGTGCCAGCAGCCCGAATCCGGGACAGGGGGGACCAATAACCAATGAGCAGTTCTTC,CASSPNPGQGGPITNEQFF
TRBJ2-1,NA,TRBV5-1,NA,TGCGCCAGCAGCTTTGGACTGTACAATGAGCAGTTCTTC,CASSFGLYNEQFF
TRBJ2-5,TRBD2,TRBV7-2,NA,TGTGCCAGCAACTTCCAGGGACTAGCGGGAGAGGAAGGAGAGACCCAGTACTTC,CASNFQGLAGEEGETQYF
TRBJ1-6,NA,TRBV5-5,NA,TGTGCCAGCAGCTTCAAACAGGAGTCGGGAGGTTCTTTCCCCCTCCACTTT,CASSFKQESGGSFPLHF
TRBJ1-4,NA,TRBV7-8,many,TGTGCCAGCTCACATTCGAACAACGAAAAACTGTTTTTT,CASSHSNNEKLFF
TRBJ2-7,NA,TRBV10-1,NA,TGCGCCAGCAGTGAACTTGGGCGCGACGAGCAGTACTTC,CASSELGRDEQYF
TRBJ1-5,TRBD1,TRBV27,NA,TGTGCCAGCAGTTTACTGGGACAGGGCAATCAGCCCCAGCATTTT,CASSLLGQGNQPQHF
TRBJ1-2,TRBD1,TRBV10-3,NA,TGTGCCATCAGCCCACTGACAGGGGAAATAGGCTATGGCTACACCTTC,CAISPLTGEIGYGYTF
TRBJ2-7,TRBD1,TRBV6-5,few,TGTGCCAGCAGCCCAGGGTGGGACAGGGACTACGAGCAGTACTTC,CASSPGWDRDYEQYF
TRBJ2-7,NA,TRBV9,NA,TGTGCCAGCAGCCCCCGACTCGCCTACGAGCAGTACTTC,CASSPRLAYEQYF
TRBJ1-1,NA,TRBV5-4,few,TGTGCCAGCAGCTTGGACCCCGACACCTTGAACACTGAAGCTTTCTTT,CASSLDPDTLNTEAFF
TRBJ1-3,TRBD1,TRBV19,few,TGTGCCAGTTCCACCGGGACAGCTGACCGACTTATATATTTT,CASSTGTADRLIYF
TRBJ1-6,NA,TRBV5-1,NA,TGCGCCAGCAGCTTGGAAGCCACTGGGACTCTTACACCCCTCCACTTT,CASSLEATGTLTPLHF
TRBJ2-1,NA,TRBV14,NA,TGTGCCAGCAGCCAAGCCTATGAGCAGTTCTTC,CASSQAYEQFF
TRBJ1-6,NA,TRBV6-2/TRBV6-3,NA,TGTGCCAGCAGTTATGTTCAGGGTTTTACCTCGACCCAACAGACACCCCTCCACTTT,CASSYVQGFTSTQQTPLHF
TRBJ2-3,NA,TRBV5-1,NA,TGCGCCAGCAGCTTGGCCGTTTCGGGGAGCGTAACAGATACGCAGTATTTT,CASSLAVSGSVTDTQYF
TRBJ2-1,NA,TRBV7-2,NA,TGTGCCAGCAGCTTACAGGGGCAGATATACAATGAGCAGTTCTTC,CASSLQGQIYNEQFF
TRBJ1-4,NA,TRBV6-5,NA,TGTGCCAGCAGTTACCGCACCAGCCGCGGATACGAAAAACTGTTTTTT,CASSYRTSRGYEKLFF
TRBJ1-6,NA,TRBV11-2,NA,TGTGCCAGCAGCCTGTGGGGGGGGACGGACTATTCACCCCTCCACTTT,CASSLWGGTDYSPLHF
TRBJ2-3,NA,TRBV5-6,NA,TGTGCCAGCAGCTTTCCACCCCGGGAAGATACGCAGTATTTT,CASSFPPREDTQYF
TRBJ2-7,TRBD1,TRBV15,NA,TGTGCCACCAGCAGAGATTTGTGGGACAGGGGGCTTGACTTC,CATSRDLWDRGLDF
TRBJ1-1,NA,TRBV30,NA,TGTGCCTGGAGTGTACGGAGTCTGGCAGCTTTCTTT,CAWSVRSLAAFF
TRBJ1-2,NA,TRBV5-1,NA,TGCGCCAGCAGCTTGAAAGTAGCTAACTATGGCTACACCTTC,CASSLKVANYGYTF
TRBJ1-1,NA,TRBV13,NA,TGTGCCAGCAGCTCCACGCCCCGGGTTAGCACTGAAGCTTTCTTT,CASSSTPRVSTEAFF
TRBJ2-3,TRBD2,TRBV4-1,NA,TGCGCCAGCAGCCAAGATCTAACTAGCGGGAGAAGGGATACGCAGTATTTT,CASSQDLTSGRRDTQYF
TRBJ2-5,TRBD2,TRBV30,NA,TGTGCCTGCACAGGGCTAGCGGGATCGAAGGAGACCCAGTACTTC,CACTGLAGSKETQYF
TRBJ1-6,NA,TRBV15,NA,TGTGCCACCAGCATAGGGGGTAAAGTACCGAGCTCCTATAATTCACCCCTCCACTTT,CATSIGGKVPSSYNSPLHF
TRBJ2-1,TRBD2,TRBV5-4,NA,TGTGCCAGCAGCTTTAAGCGGGAGTCCCCCACTAATGAGCAGTTCTTC,CASSFKRESPTNEQFF
TRBJ1-1,TRBD1,TRBV7-8,NA,TGTGCCAGCAGCTTAGAGGGACAGGGGGTGGGCTACACTGAAGCTTTCTTT,CASSLEGQGVGYTEAFF
TRBJ2-5,NA,TRBV15,NA,TGTGCCACCAGCAGAGATATTAGCGGCGGAGGAGAGACCCAGTACTTC,CATSRDISGGGETQYF
TRBJ2-7,NA,TRBV25-1,NA,TGTGCCAGCAGCATGTGGGGCCGCCACGAGCAGTACTTC,CASSMWGRHEQYF
TRBJ1-5,TRBD1,TRBV11-3,NA,TGTGCCAGCAGCTTAGTGATAGGACAGGGATGGCAGCCCCAGCATTTT,CASSLVIGQGWQPQHF
TRBJ1-1,TRBD1,TRBV7-9,NA,TGTGCCAGCAGCTGGGGCGGGACAGGGGGCACTGAAGCTTTCTTT,CASSWGGTGGTEAFF
TRBJ1-2,NA,TRBV19,NA,TGTGCCAGTACCCCCTTTGCGGGAAGTGATGGCTACACCTTC,CASTPFAGSDGYTF
TRBJ2-7,TRBD2,TRBV27,NA,TGTGCCAGCAGAAAGGCCGGACTAGCGGGAGTCTACGAGCAGTACTTC,CASRKAGLAGVYEQYF
TRBJ1-1,NA,TRBV27,NA,TGTGCCAGCAGTTTCGGGGGGCGCGACACTGAAGCTTTCTTT,CASSFGGRDTEAFF
TRBJ1-2,TRBD1,TRBV30,NA,TGTGCCTGGCGACAGGGGGCAGGCTATGGCTACACCTTC,CAWRQGAGYGYTF
TRBJ2-4,NA,TRBV5-6,once,TGTGCCAGCAGCTTTCAAAGAGACATTCAGTACTTC,CASSFQRDIQYF
TRBJ2-7,NA,TRBV13,few,TGTGCCAGCAGCCCGACACCCTACGAGCAGTACTTC,CASSPTPYEQYF
TRBJ2-7,TRBD2,TRBV27,NA,TGTGCCAGCAGTTTAGGGCGGGAGCCCTACGAGCAGTACTTC,CASSLGREPYEQYF
TRBJ2-1,TRBD2,TRBV19,many,TGTGCCAGTAGTATCCTTGGCGGGAGTTTCCATGAGCAGTTCTTC,CASSILGGSFHEQFF